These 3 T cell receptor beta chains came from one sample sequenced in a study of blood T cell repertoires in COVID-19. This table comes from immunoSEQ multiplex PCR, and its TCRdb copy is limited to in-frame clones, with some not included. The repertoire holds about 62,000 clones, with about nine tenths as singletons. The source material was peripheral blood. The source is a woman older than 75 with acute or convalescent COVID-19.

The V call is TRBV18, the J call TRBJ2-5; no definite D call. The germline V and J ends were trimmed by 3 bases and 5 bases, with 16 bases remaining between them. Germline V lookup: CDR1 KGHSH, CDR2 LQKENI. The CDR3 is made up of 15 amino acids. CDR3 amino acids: CASSPLEVITETQYF. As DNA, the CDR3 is TGTGCCAGCTCACCCCTCGAGGTCATAACGGAGACCCAGTACTTC.

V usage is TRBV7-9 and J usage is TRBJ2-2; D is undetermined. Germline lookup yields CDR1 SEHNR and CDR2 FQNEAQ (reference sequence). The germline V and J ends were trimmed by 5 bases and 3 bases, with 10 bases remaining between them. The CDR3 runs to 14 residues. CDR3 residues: CASSRADYTGELFF. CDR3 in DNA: TGTGCCAGCAGCCGAGCTGACTACACCGGGGAGCTGTTTTTT. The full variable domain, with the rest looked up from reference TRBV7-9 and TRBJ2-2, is DTGVSQNPRHKITKRGQNVTFRCDPISEHNRLYWYRQTLGQGPEFLTYFQNEAQLEKSRLLSDRFSAERPKGSFSTLEIQRTEQGDSAMYLCASSRADYTGELFFGEGSRLTVL.

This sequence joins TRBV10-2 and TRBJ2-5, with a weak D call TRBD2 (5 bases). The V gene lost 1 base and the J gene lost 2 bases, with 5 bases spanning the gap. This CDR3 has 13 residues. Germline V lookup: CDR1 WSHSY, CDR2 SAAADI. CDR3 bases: TGCGCCAGCAGTGAGTGGGAGCAAGAGACCCAGTACTTC. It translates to CASSEWEQETQYF.